This TCR beta chain was obtained from a study of identical twins. Broader study findings: Low generation-probability sequences were in excess among twin-shared out-of-frame alpha sequences. These conclusions were based on statistical analysis (cross-sectional, not following the same donors).

As for this clonotype: The antigen is not known.

The germline gives CDR1 SNHLY, CDR2 FYNNEI. V lost 1 base, J lost 11 bases, and 10 bases lay in between. CDR3 size: 12 residues. Unique molecular identifiers were present on the cDNA, which also gained a universal primer site by template switching. TCRdb reanalysed the 5' RACE reads using MiXCR and keeps one entry per CDR3 protein. Altogether about 1.7 million distinct CDR3 sequences are present, about 32% being singletons, with the ten largest covering approximately 0.29%. Source material: cord blood. The receptor was derived from a newborn girl in good health. The J gene is TRBJ2-3, the V gene TRBV2; D is possibly TRBD1 (5 bases). The CDR3 is CASSEGRRGQYF. The CDR3 nucleotides are TGTGCCAGCAGTGAAGGGCGAAGGGGGCAGTATTTT.